The 18 T cell receptor beta chains in this list originate from one sample, sequenced in a study of blood T cell repertoires in COVID-19. Generated by immunoSEQ multiplex PCR, the TCRdb table keeps only in-frame clones and is missing some. The repertoire consists of about 68,000 clones, with less than 90% occurring once and the leading ten covering 8.8%. What was sequenced was peripheral blood. These receptors all come from a man between 45 and 60 years old with active COVID-19.

The CDR3 nucleotides are TGTGCCAGCAGCACGGGAGGGGAGGGGACCCAGTACTTC. This sequence encodes CASSTGGEGTQYF. The V call is TRBV7-2, the J call TRBJ2-5; 8 bases are a match to TRBD2. This CDR3 is 13 amino acids long. The germline V gene has CDR1 SGHTA and CDR2 FQGNSA. The V gene end was trimmed by 5 bases and the J gene end by 7 bases; junction bases not matched to a gene: 6.

As for this clone: One end of the junction fails to match germline, which may point to a read error. This chain uses TRBV2 with TRBJ2-7, with TRBD1 matching 10 bases. The CDR3 length is 14 residues. The germline V gene encodes CDR1 SNHLY and CDR2 FYNNEI. The CDR3 sequence: CASSETGGRGAVDF. The CDR3, as DNA: TGTGCCAGCAGCGAGACAGGGGGCCGAGGGGCAGTGGACTTC.

V and J are TRBV4-1 and TRBJ2-2; 8 bases are shared with TRBD2. CDR1 and CDR2 (germline): MGHRA, YSYEKL. CDR3 length: 17 amino acids. With V trimmed by 4 bases and J by 4 bases, 11 bases remained unmatched. CDR3 coding DNA: TGCGCCAGCAGCCCGGGAGGGCGGCTAGCGACCACCGGGGAGCTGTTTTTT. It yields the protein CASSPGGRLATTGELFF.

The chain employs TRBV30 and TRBJ1-2, with TRBD1 matching over 7 bases. Germline CDR1 is GTSNPN and CDR2 is SVGIG (reference sequence). J was trimmed by 0 bases and V by 3 bases; bases with no gene match: 4. The CDR3 is 14 amino acids. CDR3 residues: CAWRMGQTNYGYTF. The CDR3 DNA is TGTGCCTGGAGGATGGGACAGACTAACTATGGCTACACCTTC.

The rearrangement links TRBV9 to TRBJ2-7, with D tentatively TRBD2 (6 bases). From germline, CDR1 is SGDLS and CDR2 YYNGEE. This CDR3 region has 12 residues. V dropped 1 base and J dropped 7 bases, with 9 bases sitting between them. The CDR3 spells CASSVRAGEQYF. For the CDR3, the DNA is TGTGCCAGCAGCGTACGGGCGGGGGAGCAGTACTTC.

The chain is built from TRBV3-1 (or the pseudogene TRBV3-2) and TRBJ2-1, with 9 bases matching TRBD1. The germline V gene has CDR1 LGHDT and CDR2 YNNKEL (reference sequence). The CDR3 sequence is 14 residues long. J lost 9 bases, V lost 0 bases, and 3 bases had no gene match. The CDR3 loop is CASSQDTGGFEQFF. CDR3 coding DNA: TGTGCCAGCAGCCAAGATACAGGGGGCTTTGAGCAGTTCTTC.

This chain uses TRBV6-1 with TRBJ2-6, with a weak D call TRBD1 (6 bases). Germline V gene sequence: CDR1 MNHNS, CDR2 SASEGT. The CDR3 consists of 16 residues. V dropped 4 bases and J dropped 0 bases, with 10 bases sitting between them. CDR3 nucleotide sequence: TGTGCCAGCAGTGCACTGACAGGCTCTGGGGCCAACGTCCTGACTTTC. The encoded protein is CASSALTGSGANVLTF.

This rearrangement joins TRBV4-3 to TRBJ1-6, with D tentatively TRBD1 (6 bases). The length of the CDR3 is 16 residues. Deletions cut 0 bases from V and 8 bases from J, with 14 bases between. Looked up from germline, CDR1 is LGHNA and CDR2 is YSLEER. The CDR3: CASSQDRGNRDSPLHF. The CDR3 coding sequence is TGCGCCAGCAGCCAAGATAGGGGGAACAGGGATTCACCCCTCCACTTT.

V gene TRBV5-1 combines with J gene TRBJ2-7, with 7 bases lining up with TRBD2. CDR3 length: 15 amino acids. The V and J ends lost 4 bases and 3 bases, in that order; junction bases with no gene match: 10. Per germline, CDR1 SGHRS and CDR2 YFSETQ. The CDR3 bases are TGCGCCAGCAGCCCCTGGGACTACCCCATCTACGAGCAGTACTTC. Amino acid sequence: CASSPWDYPIYEQYF. Supplemented by reference TRBV5-1 and TRBJ2-7, the full variable domain reads KAGVTQTPRYLIKTRGQQVTLSCSPISGHRSVSWYQQTPGQGLQFLFEYFSETQRNKGNFPGRFSGRQFSNSRSEMNVSTLELGDSALYLCASSPWDYPIYEQYFGPGTRLTVT.

V is TRBV12-5 and J is TRBJ1-1; D is ambiguous. Trimming stripped 2 bases from V and 6 bases from J, with 7 bases between. CDR3 size: 12 residues. Germline CDR1 LGHNT, CDR2 FRNRAP. DNA of the CDR3: TGTGCTAGTGGTTTGTCTTTCGCTGAAGCTTTCTTT. Protein: CASGLSFAEAFF.

The chain is built from TRBV5-1 and TRBJ1-4, with 10 positions matching TRBD1. The CDR3 is 14 amino acids. J lost 8 bases, V lost 0 bases, and 1 base had no gene match. CDR1 SGHRS and CDR2 YFSETQ come from the germline V gene. Written as DNA, the CDR3 is TGCGCCAGCAGCTTGGGACAGGGGGCGGAAAAACTGTTTTTT. Translation: CASSLGQGAEKLFF. The entire variable domain, with the rest obtained from reference TRBV5-1 and TRBJ1-4, is as follows: KAGVTQTPRYLIKTRGQQVTLSCSPISGHRSVSWYQQTPGQGLQFLFEYFSETQRNKGNFPGRFSGRQFSNSRSEMNVSTLELGDSALYLCASSLGQGAEKLFFGSGTQLSVL.

The chain combines TRBV7-2 with TRBJ1-5; 7 bases line up with TRBD1. Germline loops: CDR1 SGHTA, CDR2 FQGNSA. The CDR3 has 15 amino acids. V shed 1 base, J shed 3 bases, and the junction held 3 bases outside the gene matches. Here the CDR3 reads CASSLGQGDNQPQHF. CDR3 DNA sequence: TGTGCCAGCAGCTTAGGGCAGGGGGACAATCAGCCCCAGCATTTT.

In this sample, this clone turned up once. This chain uses TRBV5-1 with TRBJ2-3; 12 nucleotides line up with TRBD2. J lost 2 bases, V lost 4 bases, and 14 bases had no gene match. CDR1 and CDR2 from the germline V gene are SGHRS and YFSETQ. The CDR3 runs 19 residues. The CDR3 protein is CASSPRGGLAGSLTDTQYF. DNA for the CDR3: TGCGCCAGCAGCCCCCGGGGCGGACTAGCGGGATCCCTCACAGATACGCAGTATTTT.

This clone was recorded once. The chain recombines TRBV4-1 with TRBJ2-7; D not certain. V was trimmed by 1 base and J by 5 bases, leaving 12 bases between them. The CDR3 spans 14 residues. Germline CDR1 reads MGHRA; CDR2 reads YSYEKL. The CDR3 bases are TGCGCCAGCAGCCAAGCCCAGCTGGGCCACGAGCAGTACTTC. Amino acid sequence: CASSQAQLGHEQYF.

This chain links TRBV11-2 with TRBJ2-5, with a weak D call TRBD2 (5 bases). V was clipped by 4 bases and J by 7 bases, with 13 bases between them. The germline V gene has CDR1 SGHAT and CDR2 FQNNGV. This CDR3 region has 13 residues. The CDR3 here is CASSSGPEGTQYF. CDR3 DNA sequence: TGTGCCAGCAGCTCGGGCCCAGAGGGGACCCAGTACTTC.

The rearrangement joins TRBV6-6 to TRBJ2-6; D is uncertain. This CDR3 is built from 14 residues. Looked up from germline, CDR1 is MNHNY and CDR2 is SVGAGI (reference sequence). Trimming took 2 bases from V and 2 from J, leaving 4 bases between them. CDR3 DNA sequence: TGTGCCAGCAGTTACACAACTGGGGCCAACGTCCTGACTTTC. The encoded protein is CASSYTTGANVLTF.

The rearrangement uses TRBV18 and TRBJ2-1; D gene unclear. This CDR3 contains 13 residues. Looked up from germline, CDR1 is KGHSH and CDR2 is LQKENI. Trimming shortened V by 3 bases and J by 7 bases, and 10 bases separated the two germline ends. CDR3 coding DNA: TGTGCCAGCTCACCTCAGCTAGGTAATGAGCAGTTCTTC. Translation: CASSPQLGNEQFF.

The chain joins TRBV10-1 to TRBJ2-7; tentative D call: TRBD1 (5 bases). From germline, CDR1 is WNHNN and CDR2 SYGVQD (reference sequence). The CDR3 loop spans 12 amino acids. V shed 8 bases and J shed 4 bases, with 12 bases lying between them. The CDR3 DNA reads TGCGCCAGCGGGGATCCAGGGTACGAGCAGTACTTC. Its protein is CASGDPGYEQYF.